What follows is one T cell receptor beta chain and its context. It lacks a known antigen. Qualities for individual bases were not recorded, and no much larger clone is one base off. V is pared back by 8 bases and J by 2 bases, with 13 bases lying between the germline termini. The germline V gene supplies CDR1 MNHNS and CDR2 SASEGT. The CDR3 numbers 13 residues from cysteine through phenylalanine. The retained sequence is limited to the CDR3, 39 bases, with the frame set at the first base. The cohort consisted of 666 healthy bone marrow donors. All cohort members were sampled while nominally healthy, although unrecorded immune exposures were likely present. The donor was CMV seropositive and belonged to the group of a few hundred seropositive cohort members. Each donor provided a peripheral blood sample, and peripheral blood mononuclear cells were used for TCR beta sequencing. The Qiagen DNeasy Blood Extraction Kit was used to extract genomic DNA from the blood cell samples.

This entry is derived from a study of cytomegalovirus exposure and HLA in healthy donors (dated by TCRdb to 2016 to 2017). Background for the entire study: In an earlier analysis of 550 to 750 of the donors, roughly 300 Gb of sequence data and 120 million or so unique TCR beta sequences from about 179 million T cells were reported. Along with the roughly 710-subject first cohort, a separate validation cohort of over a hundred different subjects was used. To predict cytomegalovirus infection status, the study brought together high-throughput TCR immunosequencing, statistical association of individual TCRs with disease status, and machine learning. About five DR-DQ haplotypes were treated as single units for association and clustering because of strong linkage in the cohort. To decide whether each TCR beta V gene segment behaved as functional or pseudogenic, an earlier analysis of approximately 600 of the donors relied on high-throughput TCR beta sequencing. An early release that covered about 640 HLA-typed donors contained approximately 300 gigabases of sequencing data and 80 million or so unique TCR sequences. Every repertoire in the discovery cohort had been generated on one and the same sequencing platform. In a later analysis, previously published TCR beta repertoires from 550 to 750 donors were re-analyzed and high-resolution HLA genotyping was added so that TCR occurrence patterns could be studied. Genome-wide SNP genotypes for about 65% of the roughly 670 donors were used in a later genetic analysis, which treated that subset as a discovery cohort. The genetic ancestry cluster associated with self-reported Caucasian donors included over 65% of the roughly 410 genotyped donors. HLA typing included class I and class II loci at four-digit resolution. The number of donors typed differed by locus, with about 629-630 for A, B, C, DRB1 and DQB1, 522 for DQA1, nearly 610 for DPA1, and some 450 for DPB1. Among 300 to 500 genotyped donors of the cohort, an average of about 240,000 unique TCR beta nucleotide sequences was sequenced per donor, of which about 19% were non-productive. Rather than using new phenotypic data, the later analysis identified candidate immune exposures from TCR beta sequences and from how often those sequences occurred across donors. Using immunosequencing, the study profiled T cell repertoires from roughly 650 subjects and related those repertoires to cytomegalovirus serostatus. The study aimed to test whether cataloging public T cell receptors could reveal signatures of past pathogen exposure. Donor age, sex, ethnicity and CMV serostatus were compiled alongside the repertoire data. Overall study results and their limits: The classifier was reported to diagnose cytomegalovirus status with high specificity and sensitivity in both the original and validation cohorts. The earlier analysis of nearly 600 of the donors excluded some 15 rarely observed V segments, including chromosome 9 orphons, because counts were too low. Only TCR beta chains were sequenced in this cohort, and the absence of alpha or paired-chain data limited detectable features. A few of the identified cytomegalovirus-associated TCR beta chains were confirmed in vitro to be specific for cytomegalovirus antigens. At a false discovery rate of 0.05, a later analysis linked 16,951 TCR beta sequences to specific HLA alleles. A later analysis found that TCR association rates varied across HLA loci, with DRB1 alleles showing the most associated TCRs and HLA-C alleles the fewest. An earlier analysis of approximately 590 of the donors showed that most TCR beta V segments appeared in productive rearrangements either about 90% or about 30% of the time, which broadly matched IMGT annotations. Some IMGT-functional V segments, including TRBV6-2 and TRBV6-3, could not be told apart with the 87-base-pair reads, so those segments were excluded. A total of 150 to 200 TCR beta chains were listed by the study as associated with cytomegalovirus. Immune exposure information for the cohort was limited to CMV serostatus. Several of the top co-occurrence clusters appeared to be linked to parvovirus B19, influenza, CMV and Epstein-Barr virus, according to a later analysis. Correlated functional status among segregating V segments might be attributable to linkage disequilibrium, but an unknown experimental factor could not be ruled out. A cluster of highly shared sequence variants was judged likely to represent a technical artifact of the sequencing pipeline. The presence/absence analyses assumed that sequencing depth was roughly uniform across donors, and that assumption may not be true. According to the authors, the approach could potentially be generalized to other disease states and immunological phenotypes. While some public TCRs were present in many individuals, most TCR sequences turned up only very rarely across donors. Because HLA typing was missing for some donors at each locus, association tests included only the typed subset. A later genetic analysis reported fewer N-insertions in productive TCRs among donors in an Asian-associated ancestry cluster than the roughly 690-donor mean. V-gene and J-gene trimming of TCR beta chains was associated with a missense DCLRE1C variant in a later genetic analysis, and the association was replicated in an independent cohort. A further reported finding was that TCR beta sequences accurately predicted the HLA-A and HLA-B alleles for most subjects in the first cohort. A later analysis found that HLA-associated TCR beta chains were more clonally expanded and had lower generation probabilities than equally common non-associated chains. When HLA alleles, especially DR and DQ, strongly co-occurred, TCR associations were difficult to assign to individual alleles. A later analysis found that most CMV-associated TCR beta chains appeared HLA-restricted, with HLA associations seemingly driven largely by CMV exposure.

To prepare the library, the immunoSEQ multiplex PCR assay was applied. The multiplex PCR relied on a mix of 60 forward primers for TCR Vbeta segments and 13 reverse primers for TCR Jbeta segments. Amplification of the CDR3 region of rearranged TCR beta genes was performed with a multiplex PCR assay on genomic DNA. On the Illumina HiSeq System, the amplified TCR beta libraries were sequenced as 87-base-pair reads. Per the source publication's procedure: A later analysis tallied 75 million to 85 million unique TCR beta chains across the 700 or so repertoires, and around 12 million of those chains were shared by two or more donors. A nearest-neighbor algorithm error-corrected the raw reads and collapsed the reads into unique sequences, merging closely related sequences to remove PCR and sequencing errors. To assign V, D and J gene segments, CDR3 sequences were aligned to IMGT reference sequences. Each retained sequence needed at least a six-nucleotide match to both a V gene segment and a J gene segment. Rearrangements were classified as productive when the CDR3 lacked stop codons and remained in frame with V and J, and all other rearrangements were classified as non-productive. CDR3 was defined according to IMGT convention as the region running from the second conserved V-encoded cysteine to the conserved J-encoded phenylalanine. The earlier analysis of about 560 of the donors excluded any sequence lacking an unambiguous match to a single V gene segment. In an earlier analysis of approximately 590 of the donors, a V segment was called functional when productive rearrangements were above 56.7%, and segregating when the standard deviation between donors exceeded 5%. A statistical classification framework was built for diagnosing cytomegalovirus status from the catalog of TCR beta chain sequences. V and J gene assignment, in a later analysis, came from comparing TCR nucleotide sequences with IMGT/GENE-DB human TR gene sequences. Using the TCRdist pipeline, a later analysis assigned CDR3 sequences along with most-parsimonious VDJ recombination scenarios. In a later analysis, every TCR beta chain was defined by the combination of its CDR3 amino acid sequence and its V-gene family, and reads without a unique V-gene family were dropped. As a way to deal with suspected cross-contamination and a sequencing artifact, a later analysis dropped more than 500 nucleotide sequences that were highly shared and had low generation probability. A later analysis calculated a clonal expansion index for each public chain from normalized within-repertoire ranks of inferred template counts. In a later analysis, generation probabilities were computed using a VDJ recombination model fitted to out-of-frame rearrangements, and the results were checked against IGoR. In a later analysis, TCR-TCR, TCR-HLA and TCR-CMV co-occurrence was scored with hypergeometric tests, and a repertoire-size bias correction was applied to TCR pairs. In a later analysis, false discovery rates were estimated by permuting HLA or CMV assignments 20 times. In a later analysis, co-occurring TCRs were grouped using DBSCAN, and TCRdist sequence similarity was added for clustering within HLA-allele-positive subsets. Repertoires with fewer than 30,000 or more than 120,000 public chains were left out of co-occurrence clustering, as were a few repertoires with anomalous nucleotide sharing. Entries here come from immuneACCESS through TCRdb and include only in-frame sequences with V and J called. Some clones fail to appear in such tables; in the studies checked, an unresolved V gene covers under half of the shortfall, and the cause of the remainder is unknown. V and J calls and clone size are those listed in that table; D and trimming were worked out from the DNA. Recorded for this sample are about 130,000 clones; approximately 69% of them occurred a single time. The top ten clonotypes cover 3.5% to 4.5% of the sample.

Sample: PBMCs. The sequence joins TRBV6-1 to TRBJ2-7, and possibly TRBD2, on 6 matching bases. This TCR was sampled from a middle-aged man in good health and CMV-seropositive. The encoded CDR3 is CASLVAAAYEQYF. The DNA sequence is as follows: TGTGCCAGCCTAGTAGCGGCAGCCTACGAGCAGTACTTC.